The 22 T cell receptor beta chains listed next were all sequenced from one sample in a study of T cells in Graves' hyperthyroidism and ophthalmopathy. RNA transcripts were the template for amplifying TCR beta CDR3 regions. TCR CDR3 underwent first-round RT-PCR with the HTBI primer set. TCRdb fed the multiplex PCR reads into MiXCR, producing one record per CDR3 protein. Of 600,000 or so distinct CDR3 sequences listed, 12% to 15% are singletons. Sample: blood. The receptors shown here come from a woman younger than 30 with Graves' ophthalmopathy.

This clonotype came up many times. The rearrangement links TRBV7-8 to TRBJ2-7; 10 bases match TRBD1. V lost 0 bases, J lost 5 bases, and 7 bases stayed unmatched. CDR1 is SGHVS, CDR2 FQNEAQ, per germline. This CDR3 has 16 residues. DNA of the CDR3: TGTGCCAGCAGCTTAGCTCCGACAGGGGGCGGCCACGAGCAGTACTTC. As protein: CASSLAPTGGGHEQYF.

This clonotype showed up many times. This chain links TRBV7-2 with TRBJ2-3, with D possibly being TRBD1 (6 bases). The CDR3 is 17 amino acids. Per the germline V gene, CDR1 is SGHTA and CDR2 is FQGNSA. V was trimmed by 0 bases and J by 1 base, leaving 14 bases between them. CDR3 coding DNA: TGTGCCAGCAGCTTAGCGACAGGCCGATTTCGCACAGATACGCAGTATTTT. It encodes CASSLATGRFRTDTQYF.

This clonotype has ten or more counts. V is TRBV6-1 and J is TRBJ1-1, with D possibly TRBD1 on 5 matching bases. Trimming took 8 bases from V and 8 from J, leaving 18 bases between them. The CDR3 has 13 amino acids. The germline CDR1 and CDR2 sequences are MNHNS and SASEGT. In DNA form, the CDR3 reads TGTGCCAGCTGCCTGATTTTGGGGGTCGAAGCTTTCTTT. This gives the protein CASCLILGVEAFF.

The genes are TRBV13 and TRBJ2-1, with D perhaps TRBD2 (5 bases). This CDR3 has 16 amino acids. From germline, CDR1 is PRHDT and CDR2 FYEKMQ (reference sequence). V dropped 2 bases and J dropped 4 bases, with 15 bases sitting between them. CDR3 amino acids: CASSLIVGERYNEQFF. The CDR3 region has the DNA TGTGCCAGCAGCTTAATTGTGGGAGAAAGGTACAATGAGCAGTTCTTC.

In its sample, this clonotype was seen many times. The chain links TRBV9 to TRBJ2-7; 15 bases line up with TRBD2. The trim removed 3 bases at V and 5 bases at J, leaving 9 bases unmatched. Germline lookup yields CDR1 SGDLS and CDR2 YYNGEE. The CDR3 totals 17 residues. CDR3 loop: CASSAGLAGGRRDEQYF. For the CDR3, the DNA is TGTGCCAGCAGCGCGGGACTAGCGGGGGGCCGTAGGGACGAGCAGTACTTC.

This clonotype showed up just a few times. The V and J genes are TRBV6-1 and TRBJ2-5; 11 bases agree with TRBD1. V lost 8 bases, J lost 5 bases, and 4 bases stayed unmatched. This CDR3 is 13 amino acids long. Germline V gives CDR1 MNHNS, CDR2 SASEGT. The CDR3 sequence: CASGTGGGETQYF. The DNA for the CDR3 is TGTGCCAGCGGGACAGGGGGAGGGGAGACCCAGTACTTC.

Many counts were recorded for this clonotype. The chain is built from TRBV7-2 and TRBJ2-7; D is possibly TRBD2 (6 bases). Germline-derived CDR1 and CDR2 are SGHTA and FQGNSA. Trimming pared 5 bases from V and 2 bases from J, leaving 13 bases between. This CDR3 contains 14 residues. CDR3 sequence (DNA): TGTGCCAGCAGCCCCTGGGGGGAGACCTACGAGCAGTACTTC. Its protein is CASSPWGETYEQYF.

CDR3: CASSTTNYGYTF. Here the CDR3 DNA reads TGTGCCAGCAGCACCACTAACTATGGCTACACCTTC. The V call is TRBV6-1, the J call TRBJ1-2, with unresolved D. This CDR3 spans 12 amino acids. The V gene's germline CDR1 is MNHNS and CDR2 SASEGT. Trimming took 6 bases from V and 0 from J, leaving 5 bases between them.

This clonotype showed up many times. This chain connects TRBV13 to TRBJ2-3; 7 nucleotides agree with TRBD1. Germline CDR1 and CDR2: PRHDT and FYEKMQ (reference sequence). The CDR3 is 15 residues long. V gave up 5 bases and J gave up 4 bases; unmatched junction bases: 9. The CDR3 DNA sequence: TGTGCCAGCAGCCAGAGGGACAGAAGATCAGATACGCAGTATTTT. It yields the protein CASSQRDRRSDTQYF. The full variable domain, its missing parts supplied by reference TRBV13 and TRBJ2-3, is AAGVIQSPRHLIKEKRETATLKCYPIPRHDTVYWYQQGPGQDPQFLISFYEKMQSDKGSIPDRFSAQQFSDYHSELNMSSLELGDSALYFCASSQRDRRSDTQYFGPGTRLTVL.

In this sample, this clonotype turned up many times. The chain is built from TRBV12-3 or TRBV12-4 and TRBJ2-2; 10 positions match TRBD1. Losses at the gene ends were 2 bases for V and 4 bases for J; bases not matched to a gene: 4. This CDR3 has 16 amino acids. In nucleotides, the CDR3 is TGTGCCAGCAGTTTATTGGGACAGGGGACCACCGGGGAGCTGTTTTTT. Protein sequence: CASSLLGQGTTGELFF.

This clonotype was detected many times. The chain combines TRBV20-1 with TRBJ2-7, with 7 bases identical to TRBD2. This CDR3 comprises 14 residues. With 6 bases clipped from V and 6 bases from J, the junction kept 14 bases outside the gene matches. Germline CDR1 reads DFQATT; CDR2 reads SNEGSKA (reference sequence). DNA of the CDR3: TGCAGTGCCGCCTACCCGACTAGCTGGTCCGAGCAGTACTTC. It translates to CSAAYPTSWSEQYF.

This clonotype was detected a few times. This chain joins TRBV9 and TRBJ2-3, with 10 bases matching TRBD2. Per the germline V gene, CDR1 is SGDLS and CDR2 is YYNGEE. There are 16 residues in the CDR3. Trimming removed 0 bases from V and 3 bases from J; junction bases left unmatched: 4. For the CDR3, the DNA is TGTGCCAGCAGCGTAGGAGCGGGAGGGCCAACAGATACGCAGTATTTT. Protein: CASSVGAGGPTDTQYF.

This clonotype was found many times. This chain uses TRBV28 with TRBJ1-2; 7 nucleotides align to TRBD1. V lost 6 bases to trimming and J lost 4 bases; unmatched junction nucleotides: 11. The germline V gene has CDR1 MDHEN and CDR2 SYDVKM. This CDR3 is 15 amino acids long. The CDR3: CASRGRVGQSYGYTF. In nucleotides, the CDR3 is TGTGCCAGCAGGGGACGGGTGGGACAGTCCTATGGCTACACCTTC.

The rearrangement uses TRBV7-3 and TRBJ2-2; possible D gene TRBD2, 5 bases. V shed 3 bases and J shed 2 bases, with 10 bases lying between them. CDR1 is SGHTA, CDR2 FQGTGA, per germline. The CDR3 is 15 amino acids. CDR3 sequence reads: CASSLTRLNTGELFF. The CDR3 bases are TGTGCCAGCAGCTTGACAAGACTAAACACCGGGGAGCTGTTTTTT.

The chain recombines TRBV24-1 with TRBJ2-2; D ambiguous. Germline V CDR1 and CDR2: KGHDR, SFDVKD. The CDR3 consists of 15 residues. V lost 3 bases to trimming and J lost 2 bases, with 9 bases between them. The DNA of the CDR3 is TGTGCCACCAGTGATCCCACAGCTAACACCGGGGAGCTGTTTTTT. This gives the protein CATSDPTANTGELFF.

This chain links TRBV7-8 with TRBJ1-5; maybe TRBD1 (5 bases). V dropped 5 bases and J dropped 0 bases, with 17 bases sitting between them. Germline V gives CDR1 SGHVS, CDR2 FQNEAQ. CDR3 size: 17 residues. CDR3 sequence (DNA): TGTGCCAGCAGCCCAGACCCCGGGACCTTTAGCAATCAGCCCCAGCATTTT. Translated, it gives CASSPDPGTFSNQPQHF. Supplemented by reference TRBV7-8 and TRBJ1-5, the full variable domain reads GAGVSQSPRYKVAKRGQDVALRCDPISGHVSLFWYQQALGQGPEFLTYFQNEAQLDKSGLPSDRFFAERPEGSVSTLKIQRTQQEDSAVYLCASSPDPGTFSNQPQHFGDGTRLSIL.

The V gene is TRBV7-9, the J gene TRBJ1-1; the D gene is possibly TRBD1 (6 bases). Deletions cut 3 bases from V and 3 bases from J, with 8 bases between. The CDR3 extends over 13 amino acids. The germline V gene encodes CDR1 SEHNR and CDR2 FQNEAQ (reference sequence). CDR3 in DNA: TGTGCCAGCAGCTTGAGACAGGACACTGAAGCTTTCTTT. It yields the protein CASSLRQDTEAFF.

This clonotype appeared many times. This chain uses TRBV11-2 with TRBJ2-3; D unresolved. V dropped 2 bases and J dropped 3 bases, with 9 bases sitting between them. The CDR3 is 14 residues long. Per the germline V gene, CDR1 is SGHAT and CDR2 is FQNNGV. Here the CDR3 reads CASSLLMGTDTQYF. In DNA form, the CDR3 reads TGTGCCAGCAGCTTATTAATGGGGACAGATACGCAGTATTTT.

This chain connects TRBV2 to TRBJ2-1; D gene ambiguous. Trimming stripped 6 bases from V and 9 bases from J, with 9 bases between. CDR3 length equals 11 residues. CDR1 SNHLY and CDR2 FYNNEI come from the germline V gene. The chain's CDR3 is CASRNSGEQFF. In DNA form, the CDR3 reads TGTGCCAGCAGAAATTCTGGTGAGCAGTTCTTC.

The chain has TRBV6-1 and TRBJ2-1; 15 bases map to TRBD2. The trim removed 7 bases at V and 8 bases at J, leaving 6 bases unmatched. The CDR3 runs 15 residues. In germline, CDR1 is MNHNS, CDR2 SASEGT. The DNA of the CDR3 is TGTGCCAGCATCAAGGGGACTAGCGGGAGGTATGAGCAGTTCTTC. Its protein product is CASIKGTSGRYEQFF.

This clonotype showed up many times. This chain links TRBV29-1 with TRBJ2-6, with a weak D call TRBD2 (6 bases). Germline V CDR1 and CDR2: SQVTM, ANQGSEA. The CDR3 covers 16 residues. Trimming cost V 7 bases and J 5 bases, with 21 bases left between them. The CDR3 nucleotides are TGCAGCGGCGCCCAGGGCGTGGAGGGCTGGGCCAACGTCCTGACTTTC. Encoded protein: CSGAQGVEGWANVLTF.

This clonotype has at least ten counts. The gene calls are TRBV7-9 and TRBJ2-1; 7 bases agree with TRBD2. The CDR3 extends over 14 amino acids. V was clipped by 5 bases and J by 12 bases; unmatched bases: 13. Looked up from germline, CDR1 is SEHNR and CDR2 is FQNEAQ (reference sequence). In DNA, the CDR3 is TGTGCCAGCAGCCCCCCGTTGCCGGGGGAGGGGCAGTTCTTC. Its protein is CASSPPLPGEGQFF.